These T cell receptor beta chains were read from a single sample in a study of T cell responses to AZD1222 COVID-19 vaccine. The method was immunoSEQ multiplex PCR; TCRdb's version includes in-frame clones alone and lacks a portion of them. Here the sample spans about 130,000 clones, around 87% being singletons. The sample was peripheral blood, taken on day 0 of AZD1222 vaccination. These receptors were taken from an adult in good health. The conserved cysteine and the conserved F or W are not part of the CDR3 here.

v_call: TRBV27
j_call: TRBJ1-1
cdr3_aa: ASSVWGGTEAF

v_call: TRBV4-1
j_call: TRBJ1-2
cdr3_aa: ASSQGGLRYGYT

v_call: TRBV6-2/TRBV6-3
j_call: TRBJ2-5
cdr3_aa: ASSFGRWGETQY

v_call: TRBV2
j_call: TRBJ1-6
cdr3_aa: ASSEAQRGASSPLH

v_call: TRBV5-1
j_call: TRBJ1-2
cdr3_aa: ASSAGTDFYGYT

v_call: TRBV19
j_call: TRBJ2-7
cdr3_aa: ASSIRGTGGEQY

v_call: TRBV20-1
j_call: TRBJ1-2
cdr3_aa: SASRQGNYGYT

v_call: TRBV7-3
j_call: TRBJ2-5
cdr3_aa: ASSLLGRETQY

v_call: TRBV13
j_call: TRBJ2-7
cdr3_aa: ASSLQGGLTYEQY

v_call: TRBV3-1/TRBV3-2
j_call: TRBJ1-2
cdr3_aa: ASSYRGMDHGYT

v_call: TRBV5-1
j_call: TRBJ1-4
cdr3_aa: ASSGGTGRNEKLF

v_call: TRBV29-1
j_call: TRBJ1-2
cdr3_aa: SVAAANYGYT

v_call: TRBV11-2
j_call: TRBJ1-1
cdr3_aa: ASSSHRGGNTEAF

v_call: TRBV9
j_call: TRBJ2-2
cdr3_aa: ASSRRSAANTGELF